The source of this TCR beta chain is a study of cytomegalovirus exposure and HLA in healthy donors. Findings and caveats of the study: Most TCR sequences were seen very rarely across donors, but some public TCRs occurred in many.

The germline CDR1 and CDR2 sequences are MDHEN and SYDVKM. CDR3 length: 15 residues. Trimming shortened V by 2 bases and J by 1 base, and 9 bases separated the two germline ends. Details on this clone: Its matching antigen is unknown.

The assay was immunoSEQ multiplex PCR, and TCRdb's table has in-frame clones only and misses some. The top ten hold 1% to 1.5% of the sample, which has 150,000 to 250,000 clones, 80% to 85% seen once. The chain couples TRBV28 to TRBJ1-5, with a tentative D call TRBD1 (5 bases). The TCR sequence derives from a woman in her twenties or thirties in good health and CMV-seronegative. What was sequenced was PBMCs. In DNA form, the CDR3 reads TGTGCCAGCAGTTTAACAGGACGAAGCAATCAGCCCCAGCATTTT. Translated: CASSLTGRSNQPQHF.